A single sample gave rise to the 27 T cell receptor beta chains below, sequenced in a study of shared clonotypes between healthy human individuals. Sequencing used immunoSEQ multiplex PCR; TCRdb keeps in-frame clones, though not all of them. The sample has more than 200,000 clones; approximately 70% are singletons. Specimen: memory CD4+ T cells sorted from blood. Subset defined: CD45RA-negative fraction. These receptors originate from a man aged 30 to 39 in good health.

This clone turned up a few times. The same CDR3 arises from other DNA sequences in this sample as well. This chain connects TRBV19 to TRBJ1-1; D is undetermined. This CDR3 has 12 residues. CDR1 is LNHDA, CDR2 SQIVND, per germline (reference sequence). The germline V and J ends were trimmed by 5 bases and 1 base, with 5 bases remaining between them. The CDR3 reads CASSWWNTEAFF. The CDR3 DNA is TGTGCCAGTAGTTGGTGGAACACTGAAGCTTTCTTT.

The V and J genes are TRBV5-1 and TRBJ2-5, with 10 bases matching TRBD2. The CDR3 sequence is 14 residues long. Germline CDR1 reads SGHRS; CDR2 reads YFSETQ. Germline trimming cut 7 bases from V and 4 bases from J; bases unmatched to any gene: 7. The CDR3 sequence is CASGSQREGETQYF. CDR3 nucleotides: TGCGCCAGCGGATCGCAGCGGGAGGGAGAGACCCAGTACTTC.

The rearrangement joins TRBV6-1 to TRBJ2-7; TRBD1 matches at 10 bases. After removal of 9 bases from V and 5 bases from J, the junction contained 13 bases not matched to a gene. This CDR3 is 15 amino acids long. Per the germline V gene, CDR1 is MNHNS and CDR2 is SASEGT. For the CDR3, the DNA is TGTGCCAGGCCAACTTCCGGGACAGGGGTAGACGAGCAGTACTTC. The encoded protein is CARPTSGTGVDEQYF.

The gene calls are TRBV19 and TRBJ2-1; the D gene could be TRBD1 or TRBD2 (5 bases each). Germline V gene data show CDR1 as LNHDA and CDR2 as SQIVND (reference sequence). V shed 4 bases and J shed 15 bases, with 13 bases lying between them. The CDR3 extends over 11 amino acids. DNA for the CDR3: TGTGCCAGTAGTAAGGGGACCACCCCGTTCTTC. As protein: CASSKGTTPFF.

On this clone: One base away lies a much larger clone, so this may be a sequencing read error. The gene calls are TRBV5-8 and TRBJ2-3; D unclear. V lost 0 bases and J lost 5, with 1 base in between. Germline CDR1 and CDR2: SGHTS and YDEGEE. The CDR3 covers 11 residues. The CDR3 loop reads CASSLEDTQYF. The CDR3 coding sequence is TGTGCCAGCAGCTTGGAAGATACGCAGTATTTT.

The V and J genes are TRBV10-3 and TRBJ2-6; TRBD2 might be the D (5 bases). CDR1 and CDR2 from the germline V gene are ENHRY and SYGVKD. The CDR3 runs to 15 residues. V shed 8 bases and J shed 1 base, with 12 bases lying between them. The CDR3 region has the DNA TGTGCCATCCAGGACTCCGGTTCTGGGGCCAACGTCCTGACTTTC. Its protein product is CAIQDSGSGANVLTF.

In its sample, this clone was seen a few times. The chain couples TRBV6-1 to TRBJ1-5; D is ambiguous. The CDR3 has 12 residues. The germline V gene has CDR1 MNHNS and CDR2 SASEGT. V lost 6 bases and J 4 bases, leaving 7 bases between the germline ends. This CDR3 reads CASRSGNQPQHF. CDR3 sequence (DNA): TGTGCCAGCAGATCGGGGAATCAGCCCCAGCATTTT.

The table lists this clone with a count of one. This chain links TRBV6-5 with TRBJ1-5; 8 positions agree with TRBD1. In germline, CDR1 is MNHEY, CDR2 SVGAGI. V gave up 6 bases and J gave up 6 bases; unmatched junction bases: 10. The CDR3 totals 15 residues. The CDR3 region is CASRKTGAPTQPQHF. The CDR3 region has the DNA TGTGCCAGCAGAAAGACAGGGGCCCCCACTCAGCCCCAGCATTTT.

The V and J genes are TRBV7-8 and TRBJ1-5, with D hard to call. Germline loops: CDR1 SGHVS, CDR2 FQNEAQ. This CDR3 has 15 residues. The V gene lost 4 bases and the J gene lost 1 base, with 11 bases spanning the gap. CDR3 DNA sequence: TGTGCCAGCAGCTGGTACACGGACAGCAATCAGCCCCAGCATTTT. It encodes CASSWYTDSNQPQHF.

The rearrangement links TRBV11-2 to TRBJ1-1, with D possibly being TRBD1 (5 bases). Trimming removed 6 bases at V and 5 bases at J, with 16 bases between. The CDR3 spans 14 residues. Germline CDR1 and CDR2: SGHAT and FQNNGV. CDR3: CASSYTLGGTEAFF. As DNA, the CDR3 is TGTGCCAGCAGTTATACTCTCGGGGGGACTGAAGCTTTCTTT.

V is TRBV6-1 and J is TRBJ2-5, with 7 bases that match TRBD2. This CDR3 has 14 amino acids. The V segment lost 8 bases and the J segment 1 base; nucleotides outside the gene matches: 7. The germline gives CDR1 MNHNS, CDR2 SASEGT. DNA for the CDR3: TGTGCCAGCTCCTCGACTAGCAGCCAAGAGACCCAGTACTTC. It translates to CASSSTSSQETQYF.

V is TRBV21-1 and J is TRBJ2-7; the table's D call of TRBD2 was not tested on the DNA. TRBV21-1 is given as a pseudogene. This CDR3 has 16 amino acids. CDR3 in DNA: TGTGCCAGCAGTCGAAGCGGGAGAAGGTCGTCCTACGAGCAGTACTTC. Translating gives CASSRSGRRSSYEQYF.

Comment on this clone: This probably arose from a read error, given a far larger clone one base away. The chain joins TRBV5-4 to TRBJ2-7; D is ambiguous. Germline loops: CDR1 SGHNT, CDR2 YYREEE (reference sequence). The CDR3 runs 13 residues. Between the trimmed V and J ends, which lost 10 bases and 0 bases, there was a span of 14 bases. Here the CDR3 reads CAGQREDSYEQYF. The CDR3 DNA sequence: TGTGCCGGGCAGAGAGAGGACTCCTACGAGCAGTACTTC.

V and J are TRBV19 and TRBJ2-7; no definite D call. The CDR3 loop spans 12 amino acids. V lost 11 bases and J lost 5, with 16 bases in between. The germline V gene encodes CDR1 LNHDA and CDR2 SQIVND (reference sequence). CDR3 loop: CARGDLAHEQYF. The CDR3 DNA follows: TGTGCCCGCGGCGACTTAGCCCACGAGCAGTACTTC.

The V and J genes are TRBV21-1 and TRBJ2-7; whether TRBD2, the table's D call, matches the DNA was not checked. TRBV21-1 constitutes a pseudogene. CDR3 length equals 18 residues. DNA of the CDR3: TGTGCCAGCAGCAATAGGACTAGCGGGAGGGCCGGTAACTACGAGCAGTACTTC. This gives the protein CASSNRTSGRAGNYEQYF.

The chain is built from TRBV7-9 and TRBJ1-5; 11 bases are shared with TRBD1. Germline V CDR1 and CDR2: SEHNR, FQNEAQ (reference sequence). V was clipped by 6 bases and J by 7 bases; unmatched bases: 8. There are 15 residues in the CDR3. The CDR3 nucleotides read TGTGCCAGCAGGCGCGGACAGGGGGCAGACCAGCCCCAGCATTTT. Its protein is CASRRGQGADQPQHF.

This chain uses TRBV7-2 with TRBJ1-2, with 9 bases identical to TRBD1. Germline V CDR1 and CDR2: SGHTA, FQGNSA. This CDR3 has 15 residues. V lost 6 bases and J lost 6; bases outside the gene matches: 11. In DNA form, the CDR3 reads TGTGCCAGCAGTAGGGACAGGGCGAACTGGGATGGCTACACCTTC. Translating gives CASSRDRANWDGYTF.

This clone turned up a few times. The rearrangement uses TRBV7-8 and TRBJ2-1, with 8 bases that match TRBD1. The CDR3 is made up of 16 amino acids. Germline CDR1 and CDR2: SGHVS and FQNEAQ. V lost 4 bases and J lost 0; bases outside the gene matches: 5. CDR3 protein: CASSYRTGSSYNEQFF. CDR3 in DNA: TGTGCCAGCAGCTACCGGACAGGGAGCTCCTACAATGAGCAGTTCTTC.

The chain joins TRBV6-8 to TRBJ2-7, with 9 bases that match TRBD1. Germline V gives CDR1 MNHGY, CDR2 SAAAGT. The CDR3 spans 15 residues. With V trimmed by 8 bases and J by 5 bases, 13 bases remained unmatched. The CDR3 nucleotides read TGTGCCAGCGCCTTAACCGGGACAGGGTCGGACGAGCAGTACTTC. It specifies CASALTGTGSDEQYF.

The V call is TRBV5-5, the J call TRBJ1-5, with D possibly matching TRBD1 (5 bases). V dropped 1 base and J dropped 4 bases, with 12 bases sitting between them. CDR1 is SGHKS and CDR2 is YYEKEE in the germline V gene (reference sequence). The CDR3 consists of 15 residues. CDR3 coding DNA: TGTGCCAGCAGCTTGCAAGGGGTGAAGAATCAGCCCCAGCATTTT. Residues: CASSLQGVKNQPQHF.

This CDR3 is CASSKGSPDTQYF. The CDR3, as DNA: TGTGCCAGCAGTAAAGGATCCCCAGATACGCAGTATTTT. This chain uses TRBV6-1 with TRBJ2-3; D is uncertain. V was trimmed by 5 bases and J by 4 bases, leaving 10 bases between them. CDR3 length: 13 residues. Germline loops: CDR1 MNHNS, CDR2 SASEGT.

The J gene is TRBJ2-3, the V gene TRBV28; 9 bases map to TRBD1. The length of the CDR3 is 15 residues. The J segment lost 3 bases and the V segment lost 7 bases, leaving 8 bases of the junction unmatched. Germline loops: CDR1 MDHEN, CDR2 SYDVKM. CDR3 protein: CASKATGGPTDTQYF. CDR3 DNA: TGTGCCAGCAAGGCTACAGGGGGCCCGACAGATACGCAGTATTTT.

The chain links TRBV7-2 to TRBJ2-2; D not certain. Germline CDR1 reads SGHTA; CDR2 reads FQGNSA. Trimming took 3 bases from V and 5 from J, leaving 10 bases between them. The CDR3 extends over 14 amino acids. CDR3 DNA: TGTGCCAGCAGCTTGTTGGCGGAGACCGGGGAGCTGTTTTTT. Protein: CASSLLAETGELFF.

There are a few counts of this clone. The gene calls are TRBV6-4 and TRBJ2-3, with 13 bases lining up with TRBD2. The CDR3 length is 19 residues. Germline values: CDR1 MRHNA, CDR2 SNTAGT. The J segment lost 1 base and the V segment lost 2 bases, leaving 9 bases of the junction unmatched. CDR3: CASSDDRTSGRFGTDTQYF. The CDR3, as DNA: TGTGCCAGCAGTGACGATCGGACTAGCGGGAGATTTGGCACAGATACGCAGTATTTT.

V usage is TRBV7-9 and J usage is TRBJ2-7; 13 nucleotides match TRBD2. Germline trimming cut 4 bases from V and 3 bases from J; bases unmatched to any gene: 3. CDR1 is SEHNR and CDR2 is FQNEAQ in the germline V gene (reference sequence). CDR3 length: 15 residues. The CDR3 reads CASSSGTSGIYEQYF. The CDR3 nucleotides read TGTGCCAGCAGCTCCGGGACTAGCGGGATCTACGAGCAGTACTTC.

This clone was observed a few times. The genes are TRBV29-1 and TRBJ2-7, with 7 bases that match TRBD2. CDR3 length: 13 amino acids. Germline lookup yields CDR1 SQVTM and CDR2 ANQGSEA. The junction had 11 bases not matched to a gene; V was cut back by 6 bases and J by 6 bases. The CDR3 region has the DNA TGCAGCGTAGGACTTCTGGGGGGGGGCGAGCAGTACTTC. It translates to CSVGLLGGGEQYF.

The CDR3 DNA follows: TGTGCCAGCAGGAGACAGGGAGAAGAGACCCAGTACTTC. Protein product: CASRRQGEETQYF. The chain combines TRBV5-4 with TRBJ2-5, with 7 bases lining up with TRBD1. The trim removed 5 bases at V and 3 bases at J, leaving 4 bases unmatched. CDR3 length: 13 amino acids. CDR1 and CDR2 from the germline V gene are SGHNT and YYREEE (reference sequence). The full variable domain, its missing parts supplied by reference TRBV5-4 and TRBJ2-5, is ETGVTQSPTHLIKTRGQQVTLRCSSQSGHNTVSWYQQALGQGPQFIFQYYREEENGRGNFPPRFSGLQFPNYSSELNVNALELDDSALYLCASRRQGEETQYFGPGTRLLVL.